This T cell receptor (beta chain) was captured by sequencing in a study of blood T cell repertoires in COVID-19. Background on the study: COVID-19 samples collected from the United States, Italy and Spain covered acute and convalescent phases. Nucleic acid was either cDNA or gDNA, and it came from T cells, B-cell-depleted T cells, or PBMCs.

From germline, CDR1 is SGHTA and CDR2 FQGNSA. V lost 6 bases to trimming and J lost 0 bases, with 9 bases between them. The CDR3 has 14 residues. Original analysis: For nucleated cells, counts were estimated from reference gene primer amplification. Measured with immunoSEQ multiplex PCR; TCRdb has only the in-frame clones, and not every one. That table is the source of V, J and clone size, and D and trimming were worked out from the DNA. The table includes tens of thousands of clones, roughly four fifths detected once. The chain links TRBV7-2 to TRBJ2-1, with D uncertain. Sequenced: peripheral blood. This receptor was taken from a human donor in a cohort sampled during active COVID-19. Written as DNA, the CDR3 is TGTGCCAGCAGGCGAGGCAGCTCCTACAATGAGCAGTTCTTC. It translates to CASRRGSSYNEQFF.